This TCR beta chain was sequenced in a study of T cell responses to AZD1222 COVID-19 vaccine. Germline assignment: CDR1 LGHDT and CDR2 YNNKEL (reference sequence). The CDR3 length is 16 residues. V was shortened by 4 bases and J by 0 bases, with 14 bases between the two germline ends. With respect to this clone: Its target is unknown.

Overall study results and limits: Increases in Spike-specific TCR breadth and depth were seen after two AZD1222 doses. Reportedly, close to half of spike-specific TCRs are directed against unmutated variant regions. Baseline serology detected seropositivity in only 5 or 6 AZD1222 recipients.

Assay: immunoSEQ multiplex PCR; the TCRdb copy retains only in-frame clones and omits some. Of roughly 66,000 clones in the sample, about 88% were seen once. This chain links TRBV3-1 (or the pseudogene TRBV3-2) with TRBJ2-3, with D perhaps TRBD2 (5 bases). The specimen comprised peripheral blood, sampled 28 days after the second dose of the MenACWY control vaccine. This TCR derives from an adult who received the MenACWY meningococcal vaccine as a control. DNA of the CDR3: TGTGCCAGCAGCCCGCGTGACGGGATAAGCACAGATACGCAGTATTTT. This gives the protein CASSPRDGISTDTQYF.